This T cell receptor (beta chain) was captured in a study of blood T cell repertoires in COVID-19. Study-wide background: In each case, the material was cDNA or gDNA derived from T cells, B-cell-depleted T cells, or PBMCs.

Germline V gives CDR1 MNHEY, CDR2 SMNVEV (reference sequence). The CDR3 has 17 amino acids. The V end lost 2 bases, the J end lost 4 bases, and 18 bases lay between the germline ends. Authors' processing steps: Researchers report that nucleated cell counts were estimated from reference gene primer amplification. This table comes from immunoSEQ multiplex PCR, and its TCRdb copy is limited to in-frame clones, with some not included. The V and J calls and the clone size are those of that table, but D and trimming were determined from the DNA. The data contain around 190,000 clones, 70% to 90% of them singletons. In Seattle, patients joined the study during active infection and were tracked longitudinally.

This clonotype was obtained from a man aged 50-59 years with COVID-19, enrolled during active disease. This chain uses TRBV27 with TRBJ2-1; maybe TRBD1 (5 bases). Input material: peripheral blood. The DNA for the CDR3 is TGTGCCAGCAGTTTAAGGACAAACTCACGCTTATACAATGAGCAGTTCTTC. Its translation: CASSLRTNSRLYNEQFF.